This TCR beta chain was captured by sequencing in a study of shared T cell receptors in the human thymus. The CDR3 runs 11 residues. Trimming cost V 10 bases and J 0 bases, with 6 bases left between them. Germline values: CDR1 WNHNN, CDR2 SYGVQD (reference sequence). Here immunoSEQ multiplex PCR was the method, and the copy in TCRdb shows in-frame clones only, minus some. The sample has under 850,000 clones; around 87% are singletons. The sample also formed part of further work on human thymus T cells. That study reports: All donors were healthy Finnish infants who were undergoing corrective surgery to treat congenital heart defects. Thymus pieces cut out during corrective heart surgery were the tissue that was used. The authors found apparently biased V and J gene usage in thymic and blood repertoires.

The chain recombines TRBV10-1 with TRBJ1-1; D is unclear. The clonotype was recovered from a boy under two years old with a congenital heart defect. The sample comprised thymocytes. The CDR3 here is CATVMNTEAFF. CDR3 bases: TGCGCCACCGTTATGAACACTGAAGCTTTCTTT.